One and the same sample provided the 22 T cell receptor beta chains below, sequenced in a study of CD8 T cells in Susac syndrome. Random hexamers were used to reverse transcribe the RNA input (roughly 0.5 to 1 ug). MiXCR, run by TCRdb on the immunoSEQ multiplex PCR reads, gives a single entry per CDR3 protein. The sample records approximately 120,000 distinct CDR3 sequences, 90% to 95% being singletons. The sample comprised CD8+ T cells from PBMCs. The receptors were gathered from a human donor with Susac syndrome.

This sequence joins TRBV20-1 and TRBJ2-3; D unclear. CDR1 is DFQATT and CDR2 is SNEGSKA in the germline V gene (reference sequence). The CDR3 is 15 amino acids. V was shortened by 1 base and J by 3 bases, with 14 bases between the two germline ends. In nucleotides, the CDR3 is TGCAGTGCTAGAGCCCAGAACTCGGCGACAGATACGCAGTATTTT. Its translation: CSARAQNSATDTQYF.

This sequence joins TRBV6-4 and TRBJ2-1; no definite D call. Germline V gene data show CDR1 as MRHNA and CDR2 as SNTAGT. With 2 bases removed from V and 4 bases from J, the gap between germline ends came to 12 bases. The CDR3 is 15 amino acids. This chain's CDR3 is CASSDGQVGYNEQFF. DNA for the CDR3: TGTGCCAGCAGTGACGGGCAGGTGGGGTACAATGAGCAGTTCTTC.

CDR3 bases: TGTGCCAGCAGCACACGGGACCTCTACACCTTC. Its translation: CASSTRDLYTF. This sequence joins TRBV9 and TRBJ1-2, with D possibly TRBD1 on 5 matching bases. V lost 4 bases and J lost 10, with 11 bases in between. In germline, CDR1 is SGDLS, CDR2 YYNGEE. The CDR3 spans 11 residues.

V and J are TRBV7-3 and TRBJ2-3, with TRBD2 as a possible D gene (5 bases). V shed 2 bases and J shed 4 bases, with 7 bases lying between them. The CDR3 has 13 amino acids. Germline V gene data show CDR1 as SGHTA and CDR2 as FQGTGA. CDR3 bases: TGTGCCAGCAGCTTAGGGAGCCCAGATACGCAGTATTTT. This encodes CASSLGSPDTQYF.

V and J are TRBV3-1 and TRBJ2-1, with D perhaps being TRBD1 or TRBD2 (5 bases each). Trimming took 0 bases from V and 3 from J, leaving 9 bases between them. The CDR3 runs to 15 residues. Germline values: CDR1 LGHDT, CDR2 YNNKEL (reference sequence). DNA of the CDR3: TGTGCCAGCAGCCAAGATCCGGGGCTCTACAATGAGCAGTTCTTC. Protein product: CASSQDPGLYNEQFF.

The chain has TRBV9 and TRBJ1-2; D gene unclear. The germline gives CDR1 SGDLS, CDR2 YYNGEE. This CDR3 is 14 amino acids long. V shed 0 bases and J shed 7 bases, with 13 bases lying between them. As DNA, the CDR3 is TGTGCCAGCAGCGTAGCAGAGGGTCCACTTGGCTACACCTTC. It codes for CASSVAEGPLGYTF.

The chain joins TRBV10-3 to TRBJ1-2, with a tentative D call TRBD1 (6 bases). The germline CDR1 and CDR2 sequences are ENHRY and SYGVKD. The CDR3 has 13 amino acids. V lost 2 bases, J lost 7 bases, and 11 bases lay in between. The CDR3, as DNA: TGTGCCATCAGTGAGGGGGGCGAGGTTGGCTACACCTTC. It codes for CAISEGGEVGYTF.

The chain uses TRBV12-3 or TRBV12-4 and TRBJ2-7; D possibly corresponds to TRBD1 (6 bases). The length of the CDR3 is 16 residues. The V end was cut by 4 bases, the J end by 6 bases, with 22 bases between. DNA of the CDR3: TGTGCCAGCAGTTCCCCCCAGGAGGTAGGGGGTCTCGAGCAGTACTTC. It is translated as CASSSPQEVGGLEQYF.

V gene TRBV20-1 combines with J gene TRBJ2-1, with 9 bases aligning to TRBD2. V gave up 3 bases and J gave up 8 bases; unmatched junction bases: 8. This CDR3 region has 14 residues. Germline V gives CDR1 DFQATT, CDR2 SNEGSKA (reference sequence). The CDR3 sequence: CSARAGGLEHEQFF. The CDR3 DNA reads as TGCAGTGCTAGGGCGGGAGGGCTTGAACATGAGCAGTTCTTC.

The V and J genes are TRBV12-3 or TRBV12-4 and TRBJ2-3, with 8 bases identical to TRBD1. The CDR3 totals 15 residues. J gave up 4 bases and V 1 base, and 4 bases lay outside the gene matches. The CDR3 loop is CASSLDRGAADTQYF. In DNA, the CDR3 is TGTGCCAGCAGTTTAGACAGGGGGGCTGCAGATACGCAGTATTTT.

The chain couples TRBV29-1 to TRBJ2-1, with 10 bases fitting TRBD2. The CDR3 has 13 residues. With 6 bases clipped from V and 7 bases from J, the junction kept 6 bases outside the gene matches. CDR1 and CDR2 from the germline V gene are SQVTM and ANQGSEA. As DNA, the CDR3 is TGCAGCGTGGGACTAGCGTTCGAGAATGAGCAGTTCTTC. Translated, it gives CSVGLAFENEQFF.

This clonotype came up a few times. V and J are TRBV27 and TRBJ2-7; D unresolved. Germline CDR1 reads MNHEY; CDR2 reads SMNVEV (reference sequence). Trimming left V 3 bases short and J 0 bases short, with 6 bases between. The CDR3 has 13 residues. CDR3 residues: CASSLVSSYEQYF. The CDR3 DNA is TGTGCCAGCAGTTTGGTTAGCTCCTACGAGCAGTACTTC.

V is TRBV9 and J is TRBJ1-1; D might be TRBD1 (5 bases). V was trimmed by 4 bases and J by 2 bases, leaving 15 bases between them. There are 15 residues in the CDR3. Germline CDR1 reads SGDLS; CDR2 reads YYNGEE. The CDR3 nucleotides are TGTGCCAGCAGCCTCACTGGGGCGTCTAACACTGAAGCTTTCTTT. Translated, it gives CASSLTGASNTEAFF.

The V call is TRBV25-1, the J call TRBJ2-5; TRBD2 might be the D (7 bases). Germline assignment: CDR1 MGHDK and CDR2 SYGVNS. The CDR3 totals 14 residues. V lost 1 base to trimming and J lost 5 bases, with 11 bases between them. The CDR3 here is CASSEWGGPETQYF. In DNA, the CDR3 is TGTGCCAGCAGTGAATGGGGGGGGCCGGAGACCCAGTACTTC.

This clonotype has just one count. The chain combines TRBV4-1 with TRBJ2-1, with TRBD1 matching 12 bases. The CDR3 is 14 residues long. Unmatched junction bases numbered 3, after V lost 3 bases and J lost 9 bases. Germline CDR1 and CDR2: MGHRA and YSYEKL. CDR3 coding DNA: TGCGCCAGCAGCCAGGGACAGGGGGCAACTGAGCAGTTCTTC. Amino acids: CASSQGQGATEQFF.

The rearrangement uses TRBV5-4 and TRBJ2-1; 7 bases are a match to TRBD2. This CDR3 has 15 amino acids. CDR1 is SGHNT, CDR2 YYREEE, per germline (reference sequence). After removal of 1 base from V and 6 bases from J, the junction contained 7 bases not matched to a gene. CDR3 bases: TGTGCCAGCAGCTTGTCTAGCGGTCAGGCCAATGAGCAGTTCTTC. Its protein product is CASSLSSGQANEQFF.

The rearrangement joins TRBV12-3 or TRBV12-4 to TRBJ1-1, with 7 positions matching TRBD1. With V trimmed by 7 bases and J by 3 bases, 2 bases remained unmatched. The CDR3 totals 12 residues. The CDR3 nucleotides are TGTGCCAGCACCCAGGGGGACACTGAAGCTTTCTTT. As protein: CASTQGDTEAFF.

This clonotype was seen once. The chain has TRBV20-1 and TRBJ2-2; 11 nucleotides align to TRBD2. The V gene's germline CDR1 is DFQATT and CDR2 SNEGSKA (reference sequence). The V gene end was trimmed by 1 base and the J gene end by 8 bases; junction bases not matched to a gene: 9. This CDR3 is built from 16 residues. CDR3 sequence reads: CSARGETSGKTGELFF. CDR3 DNA sequence: TGCAGTGCTAGAGGGGAGACTAGCGGGAAAACGGGGGAGCTGTTTTTT.

V gene TRBV3-1 combines with J gene TRBJ2-7; no reliable D call. CDR3 length: 13 residues. The ends were cut back, 3 bases at V and 3 bases at J, with 9 bases in the middle. CDR1 LGHDT and CDR2 YNNKEL come from the germline V gene (reference sequence). CDR3 region: CASSHSSYYEQYF. CDR3 DNA sequence: TGTGCCAGCAGCCATAGTAGCTACTACGAGCAGTACTTC.

CDR3 amino acids: CSAREDRETEAFF. The CDR3 DNA reads TGCAGTGCTAGAGAGGACAGGGAAACTGAAGCTTTCTTT. The chain couples TRBV20-1 to TRBJ1-1, with 8 bases aligning to TRBD1. Germline trimming cut 0 bases from V and 5 bases from J; bases unmatched to any gene: 2. Germline CDR1 reads DFQATT; CDR2 reads SNEGSKA (reference sequence). The CDR3 runs to 13 residues.

In its sample, this clonotype was seen once. This chain joins TRBV5-1 and TRBJ2-7; D is ambiguous. Trimming shortened V by 0 bases and J by 1 base, and 11 bases separated the two germline ends. This CDR3 has 15 residues. Germline V CDR1 and CDR2: SGHRS, YFSETQ. The CDR3 region is CASSLGAGPSYEQYF. Written as DNA, the CDR3 is TGCGCCAGCAGCTTGGGGGCAGGACCTTCCTACGAGCAGTACTTC.

The rearrangement uses TRBV7-9 and TRBJ2-7, with TRBD2 as a possible D gene (5 bases). Germline V CDR1 and CDR2: SEHNR, FQNEAQ (reference sequence). The CDR3 contains 15 residues. The germline V and J ends were trimmed by 5 bases and 3 bases, with 17 bases remaining between them. CDR3 amino acids: CASSEPQDRDYEQYF. CDR3 nucleotides: TGTGCCAGCAGCGAACCTCAGGACCGGGACTACGAGCAGTACTTC. Variable domain in full (rest from reference TRBV7-9 and TRBJ2-7): DTGVSQNPRHKITKRGQNVTFRCDPISEHNRLYWYRQTLGQGPEFLTYFQNEAQLEKSRLLSDRFSAERPKGSFSTLEIQRTEQGDSAMYLCASSEPQDRDYEQYFGPGTRLTVT.